The sequence of this TCR beta chain was determined in a study of Graves' ophthalmopathy and Graves' hyperthyroidism. CAS ≥3, NOSPECS ≥4, moderate-to-severe activity and duration under 3 months marked donors with ophthalmopathy. Study outcomes and limitations: Also, most clonotypes expanded in the thyroid above 0.001 frequency appeared in blood.

On this clonotype: The antigen is not known.

RNA transcripts were the template, and TCR beta CDR3 regions were amplified from them. Following a first-round RT-PCR that used HTBI primers, a second-round multiplex PCR was carried out. TCRdb reanalysed the multiplex PCR reads using MiXCR and keeps one entry per CDR3 protein. The repertoire includes hundreds of thousands of distinct CDR3 sequences, under 50% of them detected once, and around 3% sits in the top ten. Losses at the gene ends were 3 bases for V and 10 bases for J; bases not matched to a gene: 6. Germline V gene lookup returns CDR1 KGHDR and CDR2 SFDVKD. This CDR3 is 15 amino acids long.

The chain uses TRBV24-1 and TRBJ1-6, with TRBD1 identical over 9 bases. Specimen: peripheral blood. The receptor comes from an adult man with Graves' ophthalmopathy. The CDR3 protein is CATSDIPGQGSPLHF. CDR3 in DNA: TGTGCCACCAGTGATATACCGGGACAGGGATCACCCCTCCACTTT.